The rows below give T cell receptor beta chains drawn from one sample of a study of cytomegalovirus exposure and HLA in healthy donors. The repertoire was sequenced with immunoSEQ multiplex PCR; TCRdb's copy has only in-frame clones and lacks some. The sample records under 150,000 clones, about 79% being singletons. Sequencing used PBMCs. Receptors originate from a male donor in good health and CMV-seronegative. CDR3s include the opening cysteine and the closing phenylalanine or tryptophan. A D gene is named only where the DNA matches it firmly. Rows may omit the clone size; those that give it use once, few, many or a size class.

>TRBJ1-1|TRBV19|TRBD1|-
TGTGCCAGTAGTGTTCACCGGGACAGGCGCAAATTGAACACTGAAGCTTTCTTT
CASSVHRDRRKLNTEAFF
>TRBJ2-2|TRBV7-3|TRBD2|-
TGTGCCAGCAGCTTAAGGCCCGCTGGGAGCGGGGGCGCGAACACCGGGGAGCTGTTTTTT
CASSLRPAGSGGANTGELFF
>TRBJ2-7|TRBV29-1|-|-
TGCAGCGTTAATGGAGGGAGTACCTACGAGCAGTACTTC
CSVNGGSTYEQYF
>TRBJ1-1|TRBV5-5|TRBD1|-
TGTGCCAGCAGCCGGACAGGGAACACTGAAGCTTTCTTT
CASSRTGNTEAFF
>TRBJ1-6|TRBV7-3|TRBD1|once
TGTGCCAGCAGCTTAGGTGGACAGGGTTGGGATTCACCCCTCCACTTT
CASSLGGQGWDSPLHF
>TRBJ1-1|TRBV2|TRBD1|once
TGTGCCAGCAGGATACAGGGGGACACTGAAGCTTTCTTT
CASRIQGDTEAFF
>TRBJ1-4|TRBV30|TRBD1|-
TGTGCCTGGAGTGTATCGTGGACAGGGGGCAATGAAAAACTGTTTTTT
CAWSVSWTGGNEKLFF
>TRBJ2-7|TRBV15|-|-
TGTGCCACCAGCAGTGGGTTGCCGAGCGGATTTTACGAGCAGTACTTC
CATSSGLPSGFYEQYF
>TRBJ2-5|TRBV10-1|-|once
TGCGCCAGCAACGAGGAGCGAGAGACCCAGTACTTC
CASNEERETQYF
>TRBJ1-5|TRBV27|-|-
TGTGCCAGCAGTAAGGCGGGGGGTATTAGCAATCAGCCCCAGCATTTT
CASSKAGGISNQPQHF
>TRBJ2-1|TRBV25-1|TRBD2|-
TGTGCCAGCAGTGAATATATAGCGGGAGGGCCAAGCAATGAGCAGTTCTTC
CASSEYIAGGPSNEQFF
>TRBJ2-1|TRBV5-1|TRBD2|-
TGCGCCAGCAGCTCTGAACTAGCGGGGGGGAAAAATGAGCAGTTCTTC
CASSSELAGGKNEQFF
>TRBJ1-4|TRBV10-3|TRBD1|-
TGTGCCATCAGGGATTCTACAGGGGGAACTAATGAAAAACTGTTTTTT
CAIRDSTGGTNEKLFF
>TRBJ1-2|TRBV5-1|TRBD1|-
TGCGCCAGCAGCCCCCGGACAGGCGACTATGGCTACACCTTC
CASSPRTGDYGYTF
>TRBJ1-1|TRBV30|TRBD1|-
TGTGCCTGGAGTGGGAATACCCTTTCGACAGGGGGCACTGAAGCTTTCTTT
CAWSGNTLSTGGTEAFF
>TRBJ2-1|TRBV10-3|TRBD2|-
TGTGCCATCAGTGGGACTAGCGGGGGGTTGAATGAGCAGTTCTTC
CAISGTSGGLNEQFF
>TRBJ1-2|TRBV30|-|-
TGTGCCTGGAGTGGGCTTTATGGCTACACCTTC
CAWSGLYGYTF
>TRBJ2-1|TRBV7-8|-|-
TGTGCCAGCAGCTTACAGCGGACGATCCTCTACAATGAGCAGTTCTTC
CASSLQRTILYNEQFF